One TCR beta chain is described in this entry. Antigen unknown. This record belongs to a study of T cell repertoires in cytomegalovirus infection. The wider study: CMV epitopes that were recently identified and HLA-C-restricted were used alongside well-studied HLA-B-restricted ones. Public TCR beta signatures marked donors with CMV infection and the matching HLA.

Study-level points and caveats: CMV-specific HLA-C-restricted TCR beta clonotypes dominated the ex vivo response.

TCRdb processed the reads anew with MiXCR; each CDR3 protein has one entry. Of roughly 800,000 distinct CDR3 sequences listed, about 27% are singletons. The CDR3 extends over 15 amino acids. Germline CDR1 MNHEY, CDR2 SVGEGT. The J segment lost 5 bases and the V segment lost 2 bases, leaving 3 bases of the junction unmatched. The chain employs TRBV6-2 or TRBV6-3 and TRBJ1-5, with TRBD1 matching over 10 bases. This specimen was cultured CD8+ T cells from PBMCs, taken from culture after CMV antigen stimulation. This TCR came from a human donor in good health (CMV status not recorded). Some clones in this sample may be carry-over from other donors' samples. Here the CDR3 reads CASSYRDRGYQPQHF. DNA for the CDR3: TGTGCCAGCAGTTACCGGGACAGGGGCTATCAGCCCCAGCATTTT.